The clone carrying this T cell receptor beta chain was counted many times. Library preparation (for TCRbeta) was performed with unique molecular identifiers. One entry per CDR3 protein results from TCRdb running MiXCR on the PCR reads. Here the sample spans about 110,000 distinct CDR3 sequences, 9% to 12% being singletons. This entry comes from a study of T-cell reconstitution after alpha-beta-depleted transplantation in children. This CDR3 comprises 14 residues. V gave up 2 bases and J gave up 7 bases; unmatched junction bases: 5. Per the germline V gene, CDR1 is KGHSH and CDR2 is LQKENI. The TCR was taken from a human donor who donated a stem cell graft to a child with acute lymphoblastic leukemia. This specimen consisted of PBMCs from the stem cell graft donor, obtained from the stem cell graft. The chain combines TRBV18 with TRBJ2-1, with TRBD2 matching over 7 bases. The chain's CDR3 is CASSPSGGGNEQFF. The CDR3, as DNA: TGTGCCAGCTCACCATCGGGAGGAGGGAATGAGCAGTTCTTC.